These 25 T cell receptor beta chains share one sample of origin, sequenced in a study of T cells in Graves' hyperthyroidism and ophthalmopathy. TCR beta CDR3 regions were amplified from RNA. The TCR CDR3 first-round RT-PCR relied on the HTBI primer set. TCRdb ran MiXCR on the multiplex PCR reads and lists one entry per CDR3 protein. The data contain 600,000 or so distinct CDR3 sequences, around 15% of them singletons. Sequenced: blood. These receptors were collected from a woman in her twenties or thirties with Graves' hyperthyroidism.

This clonotype was observed a few times. The chain links TRBV7-9 to TRBJ2-1; 9 positions match TRBD2. Trimming cost V 3 bases and J 5 bases; bases outside gene matches: 8. This CDR3 comprises 16 residues. The germline V gene encodes CDR1 SEHNR and CDR2 FQNEAQ (reference sequence). CDR3 DNA sequence: TGTGCCAGCAGCTTGGTGGCGGGAGGGCTCCACAATGAGCAGTTCTTC. Translating it yields CASSLVAGGLHNEQFF.

At least ten counts were recorded for this clonotype. V and J are TRBV7-9 and TRBJ2-1, with 8 bases aligning to TRBD2. CDR3 length equals 15 residues. Germline V gene lookup returns CDR1 SEHNR and CDR2 FQNEAQ (reference sequence). The junction had 9 bases not matched to a gene; V was cut back by 3 bases and J by 8 bases. CDR3 sequence (DNA): TGTGCCAGCAGCTTGGGGCTAGCGGGTAAGGATGAGCAGTTCTTC. Protein product: CASSLGLAGKDEQFF.

The V and J genes are TRBV20-1 and TRBJ2-5, with 9 bases that match TRBD2. Germline V gene data show CDR1 as DFQATT and CDR2 as SNEGSKA (reference sequence). With V trimmed by 6 bases and J by 3 bases, 8 bases remained unmatched. There are 14 residues in the CDR3. CDR3 DNA: TGCAGTGCGGCGACTAGCGGACTGGAAGAGACCCAGTACTTC. Its protein product is CSAATSGLEETQYF.

This clonotype was counted between two and nine times. This chain links TRBV5-1 with TRBJ1-1; 9 bases fit TRBD1. Losses at the gene ends were 0 bases for V and 1 base for J; bases not matched to a gene: 7. Germline-derived CDR1 and CDR2 are SGHRS and YFSETQ. The length of the CDR3 is 17 residues. The CDR3 region is CASSLEGTGWGNTEAFF. Here the CDR3 DNA reads TGCGCCAGCAGCTTGGAGGGGACAGGGTGGGGGAACACTGAAGCTTTCTTT.

The table lists this clonotype with many counts. J is TRBJ2-7 and V is TRBV6-2 or TRBV6-3; 9 positions agree with TRBD2. CDR1 MNHEY and CDR2 SVGEGT come from the germline V gene. The CDR3 covers 15 residues. V lost 0 bases and J lost 2; bases outside the gene matches: 2. CDR3: CASSYSTSGAYEQYF. The DNA of the CDR3 is TGTGCCAGCAGTTACTCGACTAGCGGTGCCTACGAGCAGTACTTC.

This clonotype was recorded at least ten times. The rearrangement links TRBV28 to TRBJ2-7, with unresolved D. The CDR3 has 11 residues. With 5 bases removed from V and 2 bases from J, the gap between germline ends came to 4 bases. Germline-derived CDR1 and CDR2 are MDHEN and SYDVKM. The CDR3 region is CASSRTYEQYF. Written as DNA, the CDR3 is TGTGCCAGCAGTCGCACCTACGAGCAGTACTTC.

This clonotype showed up many times. This sequence joins TRBV2 and TRBJ2-7; 8 nucleotides align to TRBD2. Germline V gene sequence: CDR1 SNHLY, CDR2 FYNNEI. The CDR3 is made up of 15 amino acids. Trimming cost V 7 bases and J 7 bases; bases outside gene matches: 15. The DNA for the CDR3 is TGTGCCAGCATGGGTGGGGTAGCGGGGTCGTTGGAGCAGTACTTC. Amino acid sequence: CASMGGVAGSLEQYF.

This clonotype was detected ten times or more. This rearrangement joins TRBV20-1 to TRBJ2-7; the D gene is possibly TRBD2 (7 bases). The CDR3 totals 15 residues. Between the trimmed V and J ends, which lost 3 bases and 5 bases, there was a span of 20 bases. Germline CDR1 reads DFQATT; CDR2 reads SNEGSKA (reference sequence). The CDR3 loop reads CSAREGEGRNHEQYF. The CDR3 bases are TGCAGTGCTAGGGAGGGGGAGGGCCGTAATCACGAGCAGTACTTC.

The V gene is TRBV5-6, the J gene TRBJ2-1; 8 nucleotides line up with TRBD2. The CDR3 is 16 residues long. In germline, CDR1 is SGHDT, CDR2 YYEEEE. J was trimmed by 7 bases and V by 0 bases; bases with no gene match: 9. For the CDR3, the DNA is TGTGCCAGCAGCTTGGGAATGGCGGGAGGTTTTAATGAGCAGTTCTTC. Residues: CASSLGMAGGFNEQFF.

The rearrangement uses TRBV5-5 and TRBJ2-2; the match to TRBD1 covers 7 bases. The CDR3 totals 17 residues. Germline V lookup: CDR1 SGHKS, CDR2 YYEKEE (reference sequence). V was pared by 4 bases and J by 5 bases, with 14 bases of the junction left unmatched. CDR3 sequence (DNA): TGTGCCAGCAGCCTCAATACCGGGACAGACAAAACCGGGGAGCTGTTTTTT. Translated, it gives CASSLNTGTDKTGELFF.

This clonotype was seen a handful of times. V and J are TRBV15 and TRBJ1-3, with TRBD1 matching over 7 bases. The CDR3 is 17 amino acids. Germline CDR1 is LNHNV and CDR2 is YYDKDF (reference sequence). J gave up 0 bases and V 4 bases, and 9 bases lay outside the gene matches. CDR3 DNA: TGTGCCACCAGCAAAGGAGGGGGCCTCTTCTCTGGAAACACCATATATTTT. Translated, it gives CATSKGGGLFSGNTIYF.

This clonotype was picked up many times. The CDR3 sequence: CASSFDVPYEQYF. The CDR3 region has the DNA TGTGCCAGCAGCTTCGACGTACCCTACGAGCAGTACTTC. The rearrangement links TRBV7-2 to TRBJ2-7; D ambiguous. Germline V gene lookup returns CDR1 SGHTA and CDR2 FQGNSA. The CDR3 contains 13 residues. V shed 3 bases and J shed 2 bases, with 8 bases lying between them.

This clonotype was detected many times. This rearrangement joins TRBV7-2 to TRBJ2-7; 8 bases are shared with TRBD2. CDR3 length: 16 residues. J lost 0 bases, V lost 5 bases, and 9 bases had no gene match. Germline CDR1 is SGHTA and CDR2 is FQGNSA. The chain's CDR3 is CASSASLAAFSYEQYF. The CDR3 nucleotides are TGTGCCAGCAGCGCCTCACTAGCGGCGTTCTCCTACGAGCAGTACTTC.

This clonotype was picked up many times. V usage is TRBV12-3 or TRBV12-4 and J usage is TRBJ2-1, with no clear D. This CDR3 has 13 residues. Between the trimmed V and J ends, which lost 6 bases and 4 bases, there was a span of 10 bases. Here the CDR3 reads CASSPTRYNEQFF. The CDR3 coding sequence is TGTGCCAGCAGCCCCACTCGTTACAATGAGCAGTTCTTC.

V usage is TRBV9 and J usage is TRBJ2-1; 8 bases are a match to TRBD1. In germline, CDR1 is SGDLS, CDR2 YYNGEE. V was pared by 0 bases and J by 7 bases, with 6 bases of the junction left unmatched. This CDR3 has 15 residues. CDR3 coding DNA: TGTGCCAGCAGCGTAGACCCACAGGGGGTGAATGAGCAGTTCTTC. This encodes CASSVDPQGVNEQFF.

V gene TRBV6-1 combines with J gene TRBJ1-4, with 7 positions matching TRBD1. V lost 2 bases to trimming and J lost 7 bases; unmatched junction nucleotides: 4. Germline CDR1 MNHNS, CDR2 SASEGT. The CDR3 has 14 residues. In DNA, the CDR3 is TGTGCCAGCAGTGAATGGGGACAGAGTGAAAAACTGTTTTTT. Protein sequence: CASSEWGQSEKLFF.

Many counts were recorded for this clonotype. V and J are TRBV20-1 and TRBJ1-1; D might be TRBD1 (5 bases). Germline CDR1 and CDR2: DFQATT and SNEGSKA (reference sequence). The V gene lost 7 bases and the J gene lost 0 bases, with 12 bases spanning the gap. CDR3 size: 13 residues. The CDR3 spells CSGLGGLNTEAFF. The CDR3 DNA reads TGCAGTGGTTTGGGGGGACTGAACACTGAAGCTTTCTTT.

This clonotype has ten or more counts. CDR3 nucleotide sequence: TGTGCCAGCAGCCCTGAGTGGCAACTGATCCAAGAGACCCAGTACTTC. This translates into CASSPEWQLIQETQYF. V and J are TRBV27 and TRBJ2-5; D uncertain. CDR3 size: 16 residues. V was shortened by 6 bases and J by 1 base, with 18 bases between the two germline ends. Germline V gene sequence: CDR1 MNHEY, CDR2 SMNVEV (reference sequence).

This clonotype has ten or more counts. This chain uses TRBV12-3 or TRBV12-4 with TRBJ2-5; tentatively, D is TRBD1 (5 bases). The CDR3 runs to 14 residues. V lost 6 bases and J lost 4, with 15 bases in between. DNA of the CDR3: TGTGCCAGCAGCCTGGGGCGGTCGGGAGAGACCCAGTACTTC. Its protein product is CASSLGRSGETQYF.

There are many counts of this clonotype. CDR3 DNA: TGTGCCAGCAGTTTGACAGGGTCTGGGGCCAACGTCCTGACTTTC. Translated, it gives CASSLTGSGANVLTF. This chain connects TRBV7-9 to TRBJ2-6; 7 nucleotides agree with TRBD1. This CDR3 has 15 residues. The junction had 3 bases not matched to a gene; V was cut back by 6 bases and J by 1 base. Looked up from germline, CDR1 is SEHNR and CDR2 is FQNEAQ (reference sequence).

The chain has TRBV20-1 and TRBJ2-5; D might be TRBD2 (6 bases). Germline CDR1 is DFQATT and CDR2 is SNEGSKA (reference sequence). This CDR3 has 12 amino acids. V was clipped by 6 bases and J by 4 bases, with 12 bases between them. In DNA, the CDR3 is TGCAGTGCCCATGGGGGAGGAGAGACCCAGTACTTC. Translated, it gives CSAHGGGETQYF.

This rearrangement joins TRBV6-4 to TRBJ2-7; a weak D match, TRBD1 (5 bases). The CDR3 runs to 15 residues. Germline V gene lookup returns CDR1 MRHNA and CDR2 SNTAGT. The germline V and J ends were trimmed by 3 bases and 2 bases, with 14 bases remaining between them. The CDR3 DNA sequence: TGTGCCAGCAGTGAAGGGCCCACAGGTGCCTACGAGCAGTACTTC. Translating it yields CASSEGPTGAYEQYF.

This clonotype was counted only a few times. This chain connects TRBV9 to TRBJ2-1, with 8 positions matching TRBD2. Germline V gene data show CDR1 as SGDLS and CDR2 as YYNGEE. With V trimmed by 3 bases and J by 3 bases, 17 bases remained unmatched. CDR3 length: 19 amino acids. DNA of the CDR3: TGTGCCAGCAGCGGAGCACCTTTTCTGCGAGCGGGAGACTACAATGAGCAGTTCTTC. It translates to CASSGAPFLRAGDYNEQFF. Variable domain in full (rest from reference TRBV9 and TRBJ2-1): DSGVTQTPKHLITATGQRVTLRCSPRSGDLSVYWYQQSLDQGLQFLIQYYNGEERAKGNILERFSAQQFPDLHSELNLSSLELGDSALYFCASSGAPFLRAGDYNEQFFGPGTRLTVL.

This clonotype was counted many times. This rearrangement joins TRBV2 to TRBJ2-7; TRBD2 might be the D (5 bases). Germline-derived CDR1 and CDR2 are SNHLY and FYNNEI. Trimming left V 3 bases short and J 3 bases short, with 15 bases between. The CDR3 has 15 amino acids. The CDR3 here is CASSDVTSLFYEQYF. CDR3 DNA: TGTGCCAGCAGTGATGTTACTAGTCTGTTCTACGAGCAGTACTTC. The variable domain in full, completed from reference TRBV2 and TRBJ2-7, reads EPEVTQTPSHQVTQMGQEVILRCVPISNHLYFYWYRQILGQKVEFLVSFYNNEISEKSEIFDDQFSVERPDGSNFTLKIRSTKLEDSAMYFCASSDVTSLFYEQYFGPGTRLTVT.

This clonotype was seen many times. The rearrangement joins TRBV6-1 to TRBJ2-1; TRBD2 aligns across 13 bases. Trimming at V came to 1 base and at J to 6 bases, leaving 0 bases not matched to a gene. The CDR3 has 15 amino acids. Looked up from germline, CDR1 is MNHNS and CDR2 is SASEGT. The CDR3 DNA follows: TGTGCCAGCAGTGAAGGGACTAGCGGGAGCAATGAGCAGTTCTTC. This codes for CASSEGTSGSNEQFF.